This T cell receptor beta chain was captured in a study of OX40 agonist ivuxolimab in advanced cancers. This clone was observed a handful of times. With 0 bases removed from V and 3 bases from J, the gap between germline ends came to 16 bases. CDR1 and CDR2 from the germline V gene are LGHNA and YSLEER. The CDR3 contains 17 residues. Data came from immunoSEQ multiplex PCR; TCRdb stores just in-frame clones and leaves some out. The table includes 15,000 to 20,000 clones, less than 90% detected once. The sample here was CD4+ or CD8+ T cells sorted from blood, taken in a trial of the OX40 agonist ivuxolimab. The clonotype was recovered from an adult with an advanced solid tumor such as melanoma, head and neck, liver or kidney cancer. The V gene is TRBV4-3, the J gene TRBJ2-3; possibly TRBD1 or TRBD2 for D (5 bases each). CDR3 sequence reads: CASSQEGVALRTDTQYF. DNA for the CDR3: TGCGCCAGCAGCCAAGAGGGGGTAGCCCTCCGTACAGATACGCAGTATTTT.